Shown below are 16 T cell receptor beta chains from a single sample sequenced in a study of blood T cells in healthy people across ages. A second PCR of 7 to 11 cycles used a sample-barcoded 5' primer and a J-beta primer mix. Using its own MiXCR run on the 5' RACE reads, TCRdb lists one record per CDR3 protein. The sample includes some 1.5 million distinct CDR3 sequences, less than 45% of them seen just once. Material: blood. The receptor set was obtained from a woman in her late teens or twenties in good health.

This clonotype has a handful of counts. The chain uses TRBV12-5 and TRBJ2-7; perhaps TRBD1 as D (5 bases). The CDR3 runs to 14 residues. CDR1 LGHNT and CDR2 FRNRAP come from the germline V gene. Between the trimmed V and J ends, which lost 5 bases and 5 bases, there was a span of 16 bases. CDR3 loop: CASGRGTLSDEQYF. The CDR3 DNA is TGTGCTAGTGGTAGGGGAACCCTCTCGGACGAGCAGTACTTC.

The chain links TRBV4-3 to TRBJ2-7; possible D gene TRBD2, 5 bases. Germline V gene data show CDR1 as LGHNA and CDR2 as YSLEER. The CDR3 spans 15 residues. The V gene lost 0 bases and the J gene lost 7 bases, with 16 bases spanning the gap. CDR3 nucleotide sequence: TGCGCCAGCAGCCAAGAATCGGGGTTTTACAATGAGCAGTACTTC. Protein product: CASSQESGFYNEQYF.

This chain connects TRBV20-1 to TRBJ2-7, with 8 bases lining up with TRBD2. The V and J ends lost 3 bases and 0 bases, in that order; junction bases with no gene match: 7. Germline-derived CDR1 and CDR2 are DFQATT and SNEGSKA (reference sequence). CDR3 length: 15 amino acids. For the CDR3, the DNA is TGCAGTGCTAGCAAACTAGCGGAGCTCTCCTACGAGCAGTACTTC. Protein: CSASKLAELSYEQYF.

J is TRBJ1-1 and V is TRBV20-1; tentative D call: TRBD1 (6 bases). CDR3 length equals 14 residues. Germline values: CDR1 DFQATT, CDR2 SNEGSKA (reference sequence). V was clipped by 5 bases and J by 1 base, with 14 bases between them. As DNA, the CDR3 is TGCAGTGCTGCACAGGGAGGCCCGAACACTGAAGCTTTCTTT. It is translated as CSAAQGGPNTEAFF.

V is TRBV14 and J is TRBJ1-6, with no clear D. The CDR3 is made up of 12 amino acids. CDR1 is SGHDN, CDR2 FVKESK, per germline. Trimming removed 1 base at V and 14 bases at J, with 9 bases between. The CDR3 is CASSQGQRTLHF. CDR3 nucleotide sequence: TGTGCCAGCAGCCAAGGTCAGAGAACCCTCCACTTT.

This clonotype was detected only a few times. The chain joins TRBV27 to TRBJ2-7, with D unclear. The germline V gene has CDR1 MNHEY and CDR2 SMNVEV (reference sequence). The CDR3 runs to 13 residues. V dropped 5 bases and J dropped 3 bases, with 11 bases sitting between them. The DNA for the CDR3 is TGTGCCAGCAGTCTTAAGGTTGGCTACGAGCAGTACTTC. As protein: CASSLKVGYEQYF.

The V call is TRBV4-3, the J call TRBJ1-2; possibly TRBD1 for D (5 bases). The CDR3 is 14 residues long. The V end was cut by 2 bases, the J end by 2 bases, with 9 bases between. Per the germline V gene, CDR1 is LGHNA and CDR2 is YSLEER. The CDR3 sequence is CASSQIGGNYGYTF. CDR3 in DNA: TGCGCCAGCAGCCAAATTGGGGGAAACTATGGCTACACCTTC.

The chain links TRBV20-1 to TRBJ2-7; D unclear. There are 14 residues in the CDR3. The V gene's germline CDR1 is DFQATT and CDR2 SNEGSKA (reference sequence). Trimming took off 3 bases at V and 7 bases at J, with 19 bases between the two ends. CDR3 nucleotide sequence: TGCAGTGCTAGTCACGTGCGGTTAAGGCCTGAGCAGTACTTC. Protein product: CSASHVRLRPEQYF.

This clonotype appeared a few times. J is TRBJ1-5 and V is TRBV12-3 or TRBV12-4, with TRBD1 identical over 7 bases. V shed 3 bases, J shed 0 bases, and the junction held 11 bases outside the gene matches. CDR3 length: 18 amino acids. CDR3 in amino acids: CASSFGQGGFDSNQPQHF. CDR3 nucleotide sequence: TGTGCCAGCAGTTTTGGCCAGGGGGGATTTGATAGCAATCAGCCCCAGCATTTT.

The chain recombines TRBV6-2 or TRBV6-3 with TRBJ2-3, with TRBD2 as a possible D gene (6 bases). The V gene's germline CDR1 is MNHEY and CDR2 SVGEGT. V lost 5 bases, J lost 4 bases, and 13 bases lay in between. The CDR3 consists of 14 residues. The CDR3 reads CASSPLGSPDTQYF. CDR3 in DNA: TGTGCCAGCAGTCCTCTCGGGAGCCCAGATACGCAGTATTTT.

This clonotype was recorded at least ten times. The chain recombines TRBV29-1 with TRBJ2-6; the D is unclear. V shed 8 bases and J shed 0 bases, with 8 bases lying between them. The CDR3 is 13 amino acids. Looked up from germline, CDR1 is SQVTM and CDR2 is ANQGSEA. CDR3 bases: TGCAGCTGCCGAATCTCTGGGGCCAACGTCCTGACTTTC. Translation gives CSCRISGANVLTF.

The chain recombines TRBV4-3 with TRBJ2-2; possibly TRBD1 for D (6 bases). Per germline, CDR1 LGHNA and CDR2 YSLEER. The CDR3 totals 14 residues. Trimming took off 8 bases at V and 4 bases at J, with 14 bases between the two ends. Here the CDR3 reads CASGLGQPTGELFF. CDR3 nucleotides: TGCGCCAGCGGCCTAGGACAGCCCACCGGGGAGCTGTTTTTT.

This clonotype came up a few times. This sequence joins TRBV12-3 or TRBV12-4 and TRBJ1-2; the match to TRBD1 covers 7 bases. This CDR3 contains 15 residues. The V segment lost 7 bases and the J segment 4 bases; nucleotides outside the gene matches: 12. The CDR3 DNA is TGTGCCAGCACGGTGGAGGGGGCGCAAACCTATGGCTACACCTTC. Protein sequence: CASTVEGAQTYGYTF.

The CDR3 sequence is CSARLYSLNTEAFF. DNA of the CDR3: TGCAGTGCTAGACTATACAGTCTGAACACTGAAGCTTTCTTT. This sequence joins TRBV20-1 and TRBJ1-1; the D is unclear. Trimming removed 2 bases at V and 0 bases at J, with 10 bases between. Germline values: CDR1 DFQATT, CDR2 SNEGSKA (reference sequence). The CDR3 length is 14 residues.

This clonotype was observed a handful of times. CDR3 region: CASSDSGTVYGYTF. For the CDR3, the DNA is TGTGCCAGCAGCGACTCCGGGACAGTCTATGGCTACACCTTC. V gene TRBV7-2 combines with J gene TRBJ1-2; 7 bases align to TRBD1. Germline CDR1 SGHTA, CDR2 FQGNSA. V was pared by 5 bases and J by 4 bases, with 7 bases of the junction left unmatched. The CDR3 spans 14 residues.

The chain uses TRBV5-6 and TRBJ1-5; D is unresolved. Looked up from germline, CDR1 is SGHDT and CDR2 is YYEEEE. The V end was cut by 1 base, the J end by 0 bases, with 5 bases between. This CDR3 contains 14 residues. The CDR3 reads CASSLYPSNQPQHF. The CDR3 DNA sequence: TGTGCCAGCAGCTTGTATCCTAGCAATCAGCCCCAGCATTTT. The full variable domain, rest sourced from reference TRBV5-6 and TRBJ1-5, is DAGVTQSPTHLIKTRGQQVTLRCSPKSGHDTVSWYQQALGQGPQFIFQYYEEEERQRGNFPDRFSGHQFPNYSSELNVNALLLGDSALYLCASSLYPSNQPQHFGDGTRLSIL.